A selection of T cell receptor beta chains follows, all from one sample in a study of a mutant IDH1 vaccine in newly diagnosed glioma. Their specific antigens are unknown. Repertoires were generated with immunoSEQ multiplex PCR, while TCRdb's copy carries only in-frame clones and drops some. The sample has about 50,000 clones, approximately 84% seen once. The starting material was PBMCs, obtained from a glioma patient whose treatment included an IDH1 peptide vaccine. The receptors were gathered from a woman aged 25 to 39 with glioma. Some clones in this sample may be carry-over from other donors' samples. Each CDR3 is given with its conserved first and last residue. Fields, in order: J gene, clone size, V gene, D gene, CDR3 protein, CDR3 DNA. The D gene is left open where the match is weak. Rows may omit the clone size; those that give it use once, few, many or a size class.

>TRBJ1-1|.|TRBV11-2|TRBD1
CASSLTGAGTEAFF
TGTGCCAGCAGCCTTACAGGGGCCGGCACTGAAGCTTTCTTT
>TRBJ1-2|.|TRBV5-4|.
CASSMEQSGGVYGYTF
TGTGCCAGCAGCATGGAACAGAGTGGCGGCGTCTATGGCTACACCTTC
>TRBJ1-2|.|TRBV14|.
CASSQGILYGYTF
TGTGCCAGCAGCCAAGGGATCCTCTATGGCTACACCTTC
>TRBJ1-1|.|TRBV5-5|.
CASKEDGRTEAFF
TGTGCCAGCAAAGAGGATGGGAGGACTGAAGCTTTCTTT
>TRBJ2-4|once|TRBV7-9|TRBD1
CASSLARTGRKNIQYF
TGTGCCAGCAGCTTAGCGAGGACAGGGAGGAAAAACATTCAGTACTTC
>TRBJ2-7|.|TRBV6-1|.
CASSEATASRSYEQYF
TGTGCCAGCAGTGAAGCGACAGCCTCCCGTTCCTACGAGCAGTACTTC
>TRBJ2-7|.|TRBV25-1|.
CASSELSPYEQYF
TGTGCCAGCAGTGAACTGTCTCCCTACGAGCAGTACTTC
>TRBJ2-2|few|TRBV19|TRBD1
CASSTGQGANTGELFF
TGTGCCAGTAGTACGGGACAGGGTGCGAACACCGGGGAGCTGTTTTTT
>TRBJ1-1|.|TRBV13|.
CASSSDTGRTEAFF
TGTGCCAGCAGCTCCGATACAGGGAGGACTGAAGCTTTCTTT
>TRBJ2-1|.|TRBV19|.
CASSIVGGKREQFF
TGTGCCAGTAGTATAGTTGGGGGGAAACGTGAGCAGTTCTTC